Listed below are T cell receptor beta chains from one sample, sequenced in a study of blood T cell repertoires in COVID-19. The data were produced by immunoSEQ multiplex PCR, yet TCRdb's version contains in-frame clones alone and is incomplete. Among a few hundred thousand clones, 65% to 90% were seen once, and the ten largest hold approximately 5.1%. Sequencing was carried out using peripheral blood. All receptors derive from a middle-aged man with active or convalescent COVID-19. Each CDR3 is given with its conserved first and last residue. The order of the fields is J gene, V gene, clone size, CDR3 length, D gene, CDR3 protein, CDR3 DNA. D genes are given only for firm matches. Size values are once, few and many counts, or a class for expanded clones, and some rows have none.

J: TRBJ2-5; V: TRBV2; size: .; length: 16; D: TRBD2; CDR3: CASSEGAGGPQETQYF; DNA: TGTGCCAGCAGTGAAGGGGCGGGAGGGCCGCAAGAGACCCAGTACTTC
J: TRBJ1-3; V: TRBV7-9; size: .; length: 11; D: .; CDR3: CASSLVYTIYF; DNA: TGTGCCAGCAGCCTCGTATACACCATATATTTT
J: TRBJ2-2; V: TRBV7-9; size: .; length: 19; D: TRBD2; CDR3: CASSLPEGAGRVDTGELFF; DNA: TGTGCCAGCAGCTTACCCGAAGGGGCAGGGAGGGTTGACACCGGGGAGCTGTTTTTT
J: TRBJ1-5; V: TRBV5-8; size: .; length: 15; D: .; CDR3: CASSFQGSSNQPQHF; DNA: TGTGCCAGCAGCTTTCAGGGGAGTAGCAATCAGCCCCAGCATTTT
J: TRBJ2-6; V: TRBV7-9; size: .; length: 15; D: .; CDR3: CASSSVAPGANVLTF; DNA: TGTGCCAGCAGCTCGGTAGCCCCTGGGGCCAACGTCCTGACTTTC
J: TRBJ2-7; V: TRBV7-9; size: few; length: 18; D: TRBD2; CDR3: CASSYSRGLGGLSYEQYF; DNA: TGTGCCAGCAGTTATAGTAGGGGACTAGGCGGGCTCTCCTACGAGCAGTACTTC
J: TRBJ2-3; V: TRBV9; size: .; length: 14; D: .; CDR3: CASSGSMNTDTQYF; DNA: TGTGCCAGCAGCGGGAGTATGAACACAGATACGCAGTATTTT
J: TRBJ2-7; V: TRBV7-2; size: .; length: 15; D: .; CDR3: CASTLPGTPPYEQYF; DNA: TGTGCCAGCACCTTGCCCGGGACTCCTCCCTACGAGCAGTACTTC
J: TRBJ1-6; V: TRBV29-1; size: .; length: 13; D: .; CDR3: CSVDVGAYSPLHF; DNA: TGCAGCGTTGACGTAGGGGCCTATTCACCCCTCCACTTT
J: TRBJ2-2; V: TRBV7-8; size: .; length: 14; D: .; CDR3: CASSLTGSTGELFF; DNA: TGTGCCAGCAGTTTAACAGGGAGCACCGGGGAGCTGTTTTTT
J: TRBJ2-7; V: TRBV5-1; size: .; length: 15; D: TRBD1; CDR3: CASSRTGGDSYEQYF; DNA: TGCGCCAGCAGCCGGACAGGGGGCGATTCCTACGAGCAGTACTTC
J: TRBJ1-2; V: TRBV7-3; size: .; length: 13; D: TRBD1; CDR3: CASSLETGVGYTF; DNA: TGTGCCAGCAGCTTAGAGACAGGGGTTGGCTACACCTTC
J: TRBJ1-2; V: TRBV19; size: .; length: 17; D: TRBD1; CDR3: CASSIQALPDREYGYTF; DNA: TGTGCCAGTAGTATACAAGCCCTCCCGGACAGGGAGTACGGCTACACCTTC
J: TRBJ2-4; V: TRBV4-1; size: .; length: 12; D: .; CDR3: CASSQETDIQYF; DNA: TGCGCCAGCAGCCAAGAAACGGACATTCAGTACTTC
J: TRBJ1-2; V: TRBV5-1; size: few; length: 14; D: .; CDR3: CASAPRETNYGYTF; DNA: TGCGCCAGCGCCCCCAGGGAAACCAACTATGGCTACACCTTC
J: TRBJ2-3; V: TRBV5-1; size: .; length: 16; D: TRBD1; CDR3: CASSRSGQGAQDTQYF; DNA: TGCGCCAGCAGCCGATCGGGACAGGGCGCGCAAGATACGCAGTATTTT
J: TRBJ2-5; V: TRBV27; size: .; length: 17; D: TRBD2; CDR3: CASKRVPSGVPPETQYF; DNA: TGTGCCAGCAAAAGGGTTCCTAGCGGGGTGCCCCCAGAGACCCAGTACTTC
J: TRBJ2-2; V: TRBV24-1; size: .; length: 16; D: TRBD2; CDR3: CATSDSSGRSPGELFF; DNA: TGTGCCACCAGTGATTCTAGCGGGAGGAGCCCCGGGGAGCTGTTTTTT
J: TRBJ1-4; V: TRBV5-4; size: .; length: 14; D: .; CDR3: CASSSGQTNEKLFF; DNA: TGTGCCAGCAGCTCCGGACAGACCAATGAAAAACTGTTTTTT
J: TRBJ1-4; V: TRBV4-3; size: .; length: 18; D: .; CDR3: CASSQDRRGYSSNEKLFF; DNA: TGCGCCAGCAGCCAAGATAGGAGGGGCTACTCCAGCAATGAAAAACTGTTTTTT
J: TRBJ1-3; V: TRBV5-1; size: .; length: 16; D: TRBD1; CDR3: CASSPVTGVSGNTIYF; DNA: TGCGCCAGCAGCCCGGTGACAGGGGTCTCTGGAAACACCATATATTTT
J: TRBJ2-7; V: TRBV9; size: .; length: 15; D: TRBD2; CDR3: CASSATSGRAYEQYF; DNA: TGTGCCAGCAGCGCAACTAGCGGGAGGGCCTACGAGCAGTACTTC
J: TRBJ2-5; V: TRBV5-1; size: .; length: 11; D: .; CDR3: CASTIQETQYF; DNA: TGCGCCAGCACAATCCAAGAGACCCAGTACTTC
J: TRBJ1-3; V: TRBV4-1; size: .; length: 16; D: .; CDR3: CASSQAGGRPGNTIYF; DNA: TGCGCCAGCAGCCAAGCGGGGGGGAGGCCTGGAAACACCATATATTTT
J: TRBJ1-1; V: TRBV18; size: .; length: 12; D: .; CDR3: CASSPGQREAFF; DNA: TGTGCCAGCTCACCAGGACAGAGAGAAGCTTTCTTT
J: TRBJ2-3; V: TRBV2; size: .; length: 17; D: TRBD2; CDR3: CASSGGVLAGAADTQYF; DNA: TGTGCCAGCAGTGGGGGGGTCCTAGCGGGAGCAGCAGATACGCAGTATTTT
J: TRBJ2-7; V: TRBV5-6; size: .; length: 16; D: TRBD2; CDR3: CASSTVGTSGRLEQYF; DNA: TGTGCCAGCAGCACCGTCGGGACTAGCGGGAGGCTCGAGCAGTACTTC
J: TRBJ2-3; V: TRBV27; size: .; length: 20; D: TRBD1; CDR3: CASYVPDRILISVRTDTQYF; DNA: TGTGCCAGCTACGTCCCGGACAGGATTCTCATATCGGTGCGCACAGATACGCAGTATTTT
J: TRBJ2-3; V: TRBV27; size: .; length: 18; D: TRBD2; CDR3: CASSLSPNHLGGVDTQYF; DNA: TGTGCCAGCAGTTTATCTCCGAACCACCTTGGGGGGGTGGATACGCAGTATTTT
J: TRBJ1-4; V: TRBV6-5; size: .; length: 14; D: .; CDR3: CASSYNRFPEKLFF; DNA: TGTGCCAGCAGTTACAATCGGTTCCCTGAAAAACTGTTTTTT
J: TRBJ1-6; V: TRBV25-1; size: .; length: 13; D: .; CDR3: CASSEWGDSPLHF; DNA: TGTGCCAGCAGTGAATGGGGGGATTCACCCCTCCACTTT
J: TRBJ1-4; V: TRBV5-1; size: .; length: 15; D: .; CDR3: CASRPSGLNNEKLFF; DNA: TGCGCCAGCAGACCGTCGGGACTAAATAATGAAAAACTGTTTTTT
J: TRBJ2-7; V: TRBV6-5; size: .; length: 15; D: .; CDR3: CASSYSMVRTYEQYF; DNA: TGTGCCAGCAGTTACTCGATGGTGAGAACCTACGAGCAGTACTTC
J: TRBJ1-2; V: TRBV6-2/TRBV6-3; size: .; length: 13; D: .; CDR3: CASSDDSSYGYTF; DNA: TGTGCCAGCAGTGATGACAGTAGTTATGGCTACACCTTC
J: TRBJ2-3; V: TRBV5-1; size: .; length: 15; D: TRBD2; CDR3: CASSLEGREGDTQYF; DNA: TGCGCCAGCAGCTTGGAAGGGCGGGAGGGGGATACGCAGTATTTT
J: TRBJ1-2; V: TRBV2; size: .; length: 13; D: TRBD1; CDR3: CASSPTGLDGYTF; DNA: TGTGCCAGCAGTCCGACAGGGCTGGATGGCTACACCTTC
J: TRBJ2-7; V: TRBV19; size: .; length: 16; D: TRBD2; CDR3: CASSGGTSGSHDEQYF; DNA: TGTGCCAGTAGTGGGGGGACTAGCGGGAGTCACGACGAGCAGTACTTC
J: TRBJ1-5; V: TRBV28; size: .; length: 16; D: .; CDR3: CASSLWDSLGNQPQHF; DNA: TGTGCCAGCAGTTTATGGGACTCTCTGGGCAATCAGCCCCAGCATTTT
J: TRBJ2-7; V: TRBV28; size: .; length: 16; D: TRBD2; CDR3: CASSLLRPGGVSEQYF; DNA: TGTGCCAGCAGTTTATTACGCCCTGGGGGGGTTTCCGAGCAGTACTTC
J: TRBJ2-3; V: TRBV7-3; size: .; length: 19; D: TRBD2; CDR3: CASSLIRGLAGACTDTQYF; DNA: TGTGCCAGCAGCTTAATTAGGGGACTAGCGGGAGCTTGCACAGATACGCAGTATTTT
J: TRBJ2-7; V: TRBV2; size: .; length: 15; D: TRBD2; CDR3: CASAGGGRTLLEQYF; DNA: TGTGCCAGTGCTGGGGGCGGGAGGACCCTCCTCGAGCAGTACTTC
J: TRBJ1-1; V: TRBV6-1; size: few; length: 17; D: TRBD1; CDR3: CASSERRNRGLGTEAFF; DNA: TGTGCCAGCAGTGAACGTCGAAACAGGGGTCTAGGCACTGAAGCTTTCTTT
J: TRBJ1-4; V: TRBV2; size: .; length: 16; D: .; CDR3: CASSQTPGGTNEKLFF; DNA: TGTGCCAGCAGTCAGACCCCGGGGGGAACTAATGAAAAACTGTTTTTT
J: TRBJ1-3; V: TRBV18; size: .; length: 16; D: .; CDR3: CASSPGQPRSGNTIYF; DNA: TGTGCCAGCTCACCAGGACAGCCCCGTTCTGGAAACACCATATATTTT
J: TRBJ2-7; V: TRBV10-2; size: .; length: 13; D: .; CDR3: CASRKDTLYEQYF; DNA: TGCGCCAGCAGGAAGGACACTTTATACGAGCAGTACTTC
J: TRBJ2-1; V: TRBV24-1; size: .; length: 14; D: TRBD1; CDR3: CATSVGTGLDEQFF; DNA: TGTGCCACCAGTGTTGGGACAGGGTTGGATGAGCAGTTCTTC
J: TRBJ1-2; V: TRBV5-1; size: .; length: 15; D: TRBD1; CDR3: CASSPSLTGASGYTF; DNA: TGCGCCAGCAGCCCGTCCCTTACAGGGGCTAGTGGCTACACCTTC
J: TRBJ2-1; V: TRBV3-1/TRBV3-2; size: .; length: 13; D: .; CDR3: CASSHGALGPTVF; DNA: TGTGCCAGCAGCCATGGGGCCCTCGGCCCGACGGTCTTC
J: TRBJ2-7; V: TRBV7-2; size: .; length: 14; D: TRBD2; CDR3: CASGLAASSYEQYF; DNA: TGTGCCAGTGGGCTAGCGGCAAGCTCCTACGAGCAGTACTTC
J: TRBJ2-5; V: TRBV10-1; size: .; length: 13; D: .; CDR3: CASSVAAGETQYF; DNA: TGCGCCAGCAGTGTAGCGGCCGGGGAGACCCAGTACTTC
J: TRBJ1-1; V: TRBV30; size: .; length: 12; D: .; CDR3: CAWRDRNTEAFF; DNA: TGTGCCTGGAGGGACAGGAACACTGAAGCTTTCTTT
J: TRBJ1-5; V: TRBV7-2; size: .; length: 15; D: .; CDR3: CASSPSYESHQPQHF; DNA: TGTGCCAGCAGCCCGAGCTACGAGTCACATCAGCCCCAGCATTTT
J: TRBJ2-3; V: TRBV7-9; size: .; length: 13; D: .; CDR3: CASSSGSTDTQYF; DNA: TGTGCCAGCAGCTCCGGGAGCACAGATACGCAGTATTTT
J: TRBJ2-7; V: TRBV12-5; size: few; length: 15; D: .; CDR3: CASGLSPLGVDEQYF; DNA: TGTGCTAGTGGTTTGTCGCCCTTAGGGGTAGACGAGCAGTACTTC
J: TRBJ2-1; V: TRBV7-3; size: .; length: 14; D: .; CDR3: CASSLTATSNEQFF; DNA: TGTGCCAGCAGCTTAACCGCTACTAGCAATGAGCAGTTCTTC
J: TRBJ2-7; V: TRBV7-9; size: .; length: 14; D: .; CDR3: CASSARRAPDEQYF; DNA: TGTGCCAGCAGCGCCCGGAGGGCCCCCGACGAGCAGTACTTC
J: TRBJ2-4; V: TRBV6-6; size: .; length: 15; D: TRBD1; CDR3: CASSFRGQGRNIQYF; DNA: TGTGCCAGCAGCTTCCGGGGACAGGGCAGAAACATTCAGTACTTC
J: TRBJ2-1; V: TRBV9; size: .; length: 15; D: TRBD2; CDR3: CASSETGLVSNEQFF; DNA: TGTGCCAGCAGCGAGACGGGACTAGTCTCCAATGAGCAGTTCTTC
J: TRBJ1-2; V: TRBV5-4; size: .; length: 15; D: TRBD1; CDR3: CASSLKGQGGYGYTF; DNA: TGTGCCAGCAGCTTAAAGGGACAGGGGGGCTATGGCTACACCTTC